This T cell receptor (beta chain) was sequenced in a study of blood T cell repertoires in COVID-19. On the study more broadly: Some COVID-19 samples were acute and others convalescent; all came from the United States, Italy and Spain. Sources were T cells, B-cell-depleted T cells, or PBMCs; the material itself was cDNA or gDNA.

Study processing details: Researchers report that nucleated cell counts were estimated from reference gene primer amplification. Some clones are missing from TCRdb's copy, which holds only in-frame ones; the method was immunoSEQ multiplex PCR. V, J and clone size were drawn from that table, and D and trimming were deduced from the DNA. The profile shows some 290,000 clones, about nine tenths of them singletons. Enrollment of patients from Seattle took place during active infection, with longitudinal follow-up. The V gene's germline CDR1 is LGHNA and CDR2 YSLEER. V was shortened by 4 bases and J by 4 bases, with 11 bases between the two germline ends. This CDR3 comprises 13 residues.

The clonotype was recovered from a woman in her twenties or thirties with COVID-19, enrolled during active disease. The gene calls are TRBV4-3 and TRBJ2-7; tentative D call: TRBD1 (6 bases). The sample was peripheral blood. DNA of the CDR3: TGCGCCAGCAGCCTTCAACAGGGATACGAGCAGTACTTC. This translates into CASSLQQGYEQYF.